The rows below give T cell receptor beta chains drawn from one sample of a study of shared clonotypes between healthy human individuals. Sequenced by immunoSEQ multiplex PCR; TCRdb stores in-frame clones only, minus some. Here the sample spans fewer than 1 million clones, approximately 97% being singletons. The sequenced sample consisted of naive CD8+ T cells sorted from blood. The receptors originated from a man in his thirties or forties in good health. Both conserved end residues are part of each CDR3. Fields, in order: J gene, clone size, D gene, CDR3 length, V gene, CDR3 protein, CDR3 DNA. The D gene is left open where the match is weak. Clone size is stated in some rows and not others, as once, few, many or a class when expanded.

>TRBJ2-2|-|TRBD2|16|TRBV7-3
CASSPLAGGLTGELFF
TGTGCCAGCAGCCCACTAGCGGGCGGGCTCACCGGGGAGCTGTTTTTT
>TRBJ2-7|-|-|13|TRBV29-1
CSVGGDLSYEQYF
TGCAGCGTTGGGGGGGACCTCTCCTACGAGCAGTACTTC
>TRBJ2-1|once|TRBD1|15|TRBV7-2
CASRLPGQGNNEQFF
TGTGCCAGCAGACTACCGGGACAGGGCAACAATGAGCAGTTCTTC
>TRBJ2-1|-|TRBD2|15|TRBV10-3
CAISPGTSGNNEQFF
TGTGCCATCAGCCCCGGGACTAGCGGGAATAATGAGCAGTTCTTC
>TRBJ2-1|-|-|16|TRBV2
CASSWTGTSSYNEQFF
TGTGCCAGCAGTTGGACAGGGACTAGCTCCTACAATGAGCAGTTCTTC
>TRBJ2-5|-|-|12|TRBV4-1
CASSQGGETQYF
TGCGCCAGCAGCCAAGGTGGAGAGACCCAGTACTTC
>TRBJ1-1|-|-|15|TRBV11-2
CASSLSGGLETEAFF
TGTGCCAGCAGCTTATCGGGGGGGCTGGAGACTGAAGCTTTCTTT
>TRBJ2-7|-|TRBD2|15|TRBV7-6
CASSLVGGRADEQYF
TGTGCCAGCAGCTTAGTTGGCGGGAGGGCAGATGAGCAGTACTTC
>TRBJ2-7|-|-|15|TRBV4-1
CASSQDYSLLTEQYF
TGCGCCAGCAGCCAAGACTACAGCCTGCTAACGGAGCAGTACTTC
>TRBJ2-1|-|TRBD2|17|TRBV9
CASSVDGSGRPYNEQFF
TGTGCCAGCAGCGTAGATGGTAGCGGGAGACCCTACAATGAGCAGTTCTTC
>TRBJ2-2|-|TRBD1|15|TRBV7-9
CASSTGTEYTGELFF
TGTGCCAGCAGCACTGGGACAGAATACACCGGGGAGCTGTTTTTT
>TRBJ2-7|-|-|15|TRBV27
CASKAGGVFPYEQYF
TGTGCCAGCAAAGCCGGAGGAGTCTTTCCCTACGAGCAGTACTTC
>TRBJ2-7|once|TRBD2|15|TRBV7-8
CASTPPTSGSYEQYF
TGTGCCAGCACACCCCCGACTAGCGGATCTTACGAGCAGTACTTC
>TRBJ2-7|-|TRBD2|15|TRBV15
CATSLLAGGPHEQYF
TGTGCCACCAGCTTACTAGCGGGAGGGCCTCACGAGCAGTACTTC
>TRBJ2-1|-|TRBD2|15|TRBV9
CASSLRAGEANEQFF
TGTGCCAGCAGCCTAAGGGCGGGAGAGGCAAATGAGCAGTTCTTC
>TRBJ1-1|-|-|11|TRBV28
CASAIGLEAFF
TGTGCCAGCGCGATCGGGCTTGAAGCTTTCTTT
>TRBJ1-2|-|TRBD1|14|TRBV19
CASNQRGQGDKLTF
TGTGCCAGTAACCAACGGGGGCAGGGGGATAAACTCACCTTC
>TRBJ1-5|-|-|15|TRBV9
CASSVSGGDGQPQHF
TGTGCCAGCAGCGTATCCGGGGGCGATGGTCAGCCCCAGCATTTT
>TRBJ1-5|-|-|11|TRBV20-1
CSATLNQPQHF
TGCAGTGCTACCCTCAATCAGCCCCAGCATTTT
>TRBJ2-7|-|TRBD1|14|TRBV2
CASSGQGFPYEQYF
TGTGCCAGCAGTGGACAGGGTTTTCCCTACGAGCAGTACTTC
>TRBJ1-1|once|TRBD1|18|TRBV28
CASSSTPGQAGMNTEAFF
TGTGCCAGCAGTTCCACCCCGGGACAGGCGGGCATGAACACTGAAGCTTTCTTT
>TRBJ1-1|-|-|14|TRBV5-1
CASSLAPEFPEAFF
TGCGCCAGCAGCTTGGCTCCGGAATTTCCTGAAGCTTTCTTT
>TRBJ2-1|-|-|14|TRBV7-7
CASSLGSLPNEQFF
TGTGCTAGCAGCTTAGGGAGCCTGCCCAATGAGCAGTTCTTC
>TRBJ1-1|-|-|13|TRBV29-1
CSVFFGRLLEAFF
TGCAGCGTGTTCTTCGGGCGGTTACTTGAAGCTTTCTTT
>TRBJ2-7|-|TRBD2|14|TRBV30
CAWSVLAGAYEQYF
TGTGCCTGGAGCGTATTAGCGGGAGCCTACGAGCAGTACTTC
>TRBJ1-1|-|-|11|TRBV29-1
CSGYRNTEAFF
TGCAGCGGATATCGGAACACTGAAGCTTTCTTT
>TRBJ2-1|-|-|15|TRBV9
CASSFSYGTYNEQFF
TGTGCCAGCAGCTTTTCTTACGGGACGTACAATGAGCAGTTCTTC
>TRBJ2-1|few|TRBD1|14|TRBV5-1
CASSLVGQDNEQFF
TGCGCCAGCAGCCTGGTGGGACAGGACAATGAGCAGTTCTTC
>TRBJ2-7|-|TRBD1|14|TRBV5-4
CASSAPGQGDEQYF
TGTGCCAGCAGCGCCCCGGGACAGGGCGACGAGCAGTACTTC
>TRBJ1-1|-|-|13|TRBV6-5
CASSYGSHTEAFF
TGTGCCAGCAGTTACGGTTCTCACACTGAAGCTTTCTTT
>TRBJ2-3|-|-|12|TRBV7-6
CASSPEADTQYF
TGTGCCAGCAGCCCCGAGGCAGATACGCAGTATTTT
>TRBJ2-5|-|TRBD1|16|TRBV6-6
CASSYAGEKGAETQYF
TGTGCCAGCAGTTACGCCGGGGAGAAGGGGGCCGAGACCCAGTACTTC
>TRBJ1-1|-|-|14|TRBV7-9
CASSSRTVNTEAFF
TGTGCCAGCAGCTCTCGGACAGTGAACACTGAAGCTTTCTTT
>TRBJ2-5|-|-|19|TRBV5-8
CDSYTSGQTPFGGQETQYF
TGTGACAGCTATACTTCGGGGCAGACACCCTTCGGGGGCCAAGAGACCCAGTACTTC
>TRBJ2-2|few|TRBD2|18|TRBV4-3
CASSQGGSGRAVAGELFF
TGCGCCAGCAGCCAGGGGGGAAGCGGGAGGGCTGTAGCCGGGGAGCTGTTTTTT
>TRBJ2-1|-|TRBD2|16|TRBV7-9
CASSPKGGLAYNEQFF
TGTGCCAGCAGCCCCAAGGGGGGACTAGCGTACAATGAGCAGTTCTTC
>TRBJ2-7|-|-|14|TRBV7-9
CASSSNKEDYEQYF
TGTGCCAGCAGCTCTAACAAGGAGGACTACGAGCAGTACTTC
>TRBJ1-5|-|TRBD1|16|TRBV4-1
CASSQEGGQRNQPQHF
TGCGCCAGCAGCCAAGAGGGGGGACAGAGAAATCAGCCCCAGCATTTT
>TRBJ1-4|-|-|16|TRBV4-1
CASSQVTGATNEKLFF
TGCGCCAGCAGCCAAGTAACTGGCGCAACTAATGAAAAACTGTTTTTT
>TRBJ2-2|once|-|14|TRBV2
CAGFRASNTGELFF
TGTGCCGGTTTCAGGGCCTCGAACACCGGGGAGCTGTTTTTT